The 19 T cell receptor beta chains in this list originate from one sample, sequenced in a study of blood T cells in healthy people across ages. Combining a sample-barcoded 5' primer with a J-beta primer mix, a second PCR ran for 7 to 11 cycles. TCRdb reprocessed the 5' RACE reads via MiXCR and lists one record per CDR3 protein. The sample includes more than 800,000 distinct CDR3 sequences, under 55% of them seen just once. Sequenced material: blood. These receptors were taken from a woman aged 60-75 years in good health.

The J gene is TRBJ2-7, the V gene TRBV27, with 10 bases matching TRBD2. V lost 1 base and J lost 8; bases outside the gene matches: 8. CDR1 is MNHEY and CDR2 is SMNVEV in the germline V gene (reference sequence). The CDR3 runs 15 residues. The CDR3 nucleotides are TGTGCCAGCAGTTTATGGGTGCGGACTAGCGGCAAGCAGTACTTC. As protein: CASSLWVRTSGKQYF.

This chain connects TRBV14 to TRBJ1-4; D is unclear. Germline V lookup: CDR1 SGHDN, CDR2 FVKESK. V was clipped by 3 bases and J by 5 bases, with 10 bases between them. The CDR3 runs 14 residues. The CDR3 DNA sequence: TGTGCCAGCAGCCACGGAGGTACAAATGAAAAACTGTTTTTT. Its protein is CASSHGGTNEKLFF.

The rearrangement links TRBV3-1 to TRBJ1-5, with a weak D call TRBD1 (5 bases). The CDR3 is 16 residues long. Germline V gene data show CDR1 as LGHDT and CDR2 as YNNKEL (reference sequence). V lost 1 base and J lost 4, with 14 bases in between. The CDR3 is CASSQGAGLKNQPQHF. The CDR3, as DNA: TGTGCCAGCAGCCAAGGGGCGGGACTGAAAAATCAGCCCCAGCATTTT.

This clonotype was detected ten times or more. The V gene is TRBV7-2, the J gene TRBJ1-1; perhaps TRBD1 as D (5 bases). The CDR3 spans 14 residues. Trimming took off 6 bases at V and 0 bases at J, with 11 bases between the two ends. Looked up from germline, CDR1 is SGHTA and CDR2 is FQGNSA. The CDR3 DNA reads TGTGCCAGCAGTCTCGACAGACTGAACACTGAAGCTTTCTTT. Translating it yields CASSLDRLNTEAFF.

The V and J genes are TRBV15 and TRBJ2-1, with D maybe TRBD2 (6 bases). Germline CDR1 LNHNV, CDR2 YYDKDF (reference sequence). The length of the CDR3 is 15 residues. V lost 6 bases to trimming and J lost 7 bases, with 19 bases between them. CDR3 loop: CATRGTPPDSNEQFF. The CDR3 coding sequence is TGTGCCACCAGGGGGACTCCCCCTGACTCGAATGAGCAGTTCTTC.

This clonotype was seen more than once but under ten times. This chain joins TRBV7-9 and TRBJ2-3; TRBD2 is a possible D gene (5 bases). Germline V CDR1 and CDR2: SEHNR, FQNEAQ (reference sequence). The CDR3 has 17 amino acids. Trimming took off 10 bases at V and 6 bases at J, with 29 bases between the two ends. The DNA for the CDR3 is TGTGCCATTCAGACTAAAAGCCAAAACCAAGTTTTTGATACGCAGTATTTT. Translation: CAIQTKSQNQVFDTQYF.

This clonotype was counted a few times. The chain has TRBV7-9 and TRBJ1-4; D uncertain. The CDR3 covers 14 residues. The V gene lost 1 base and the J gene lost 4 bases, with 7 bases spanning the gap. Germline CDR1 is SEHNR and CDR2 is FQNEAQ (reference sequence). The DNA of the CDR3 is TGTGCCAGCAGCTTAGGCACGGATAATGAAAAACTGTTTTTT. Its translation is CASSLGTDNEKLFF.

As concerns this clonotype: This may stem from a read error, because a much larger clone lies one nucleotide away. The chain couples TRBV5-5 to TRBJ1-1, with TRBD1 as a possible D gene (5 bases). This CDR3 region has 12 residues. The V end was cut by 4 bases, the J end by 7 bases, with 11 bases between. The germline gives CDR1 SGHKS, CDR2 YYEKEE (reference sequence). CDR3 DNA sequence: TGTGCCAGCAGCGCGACAGCCAGTGAAGCTTTCTTT. Protein: CASSATASEAFF.

The gene calls are TRBV7-2 and TRBJ2-5; unclear D gene. The J call may be wrong; the DNA end is better matched by TRBJ2-7. The germline V gene has CDR1 SGHTA and CDR2 FQGNSA. The CDR3 totals 13 residues. The chain's CDR3 is CASSLADRFEQYF. Here the CDR3 DNA reads TGTGCCAGCAGCTTAGCGGATAGGTTCGAGCAGTACTTC.

This sequence joins TRBV15 and TRBJ1-5; no clear D. The CDR3 consists of 13 residues. V lost 5 bases, J lost 3 bases, and 8 bases lay in between. The V gene's germline CDR1 is LNHNV and CDR2 YYDKDF (reference sequence). CDR3 DNA sequence: TGTGCCACCAGCTTCGCCTCCAATCAGCCCCAGCATTTT. It encodes CATSFASNQPQHF.

This clonotype appeared a few times. The V and J genes are TRBV12-3 or TRBV12-4 and TRBJ2-7; TRBD1 aligns across 8 bases. V lost 2 bases to trimming and J lost 1 base; unmatched junction nucleotides: 10. The CDR3 runs 17 residues. In DNA form, the CDR3 reads TGTGCCAGCAGTTTATCCCGGACAGGGAAGGATTCCTACGAGCAGTACTTC. Amino acid sequence: CASSLSRTGKDSYEQYF.

About this clonotype itself: At one end the junction does not follow the germline gene, possibly because of a read error. The chain uses TRBV13 and TRBJ2-1; D not resolved. This CDR3 has 20 residues. Per germline, CDR1 PRHDT and CDR2 FYEKMQ (reference sequence). This chain's CDR3 is CASSLGLWVPPKTPAPEQFF. CDR3 DNA: TGTGCTAGCAGCCTAGGCCTTTGGGTCCCGCCCAAAACTCCTGCACCTGAGCAGTTCTTC.

Only a few counts were recorded for this clonotype. The chain couples TRBV4-1 to TRBJ2-1, with a weak D call TRBD1 (6 bases). The germline V and J ends were trimmed by 2 bases and 9 bases, with 14 bases remaining between them. CDR1 is MGHRA and CDR2 is YSYEKL in the germline V gene. CDR3 length: 14 residues. In DNA form, the CDR3 reads TGCGCCAGCAGCCAAAGTACAGGGCGGCCTGAGCAGTTCTTC. Encoded protein: CASSQSTGRPEQFF.

The chain couples TRBV5-1 to TRBJ1-2; 9 bases match TRBD1. The length of the CDR3 is 16 residues. Germline lookup yields CDR1 SGHRS and CDR2 YFSETQ. With 0 bases clipped from V and 3 bases from J, the junction kept 6 bases outside the gene matches. The CDR3 nucleotides are TGCGCCAGCAGCTTGGGGACAGGGGTTAATCACTATGGCTACACCTTC. Translating gives CASSLGTGVNHYGYTF.

This clonotype was found a few times. The chain recombines TRBV27 with TRBJ2-7; tentative D call: TRBD1 (6 bases). Trimming took 5 bases from V and 4 from J, leaving 18 bases between them. The CDR3 contains 15 residues. Germline loops: CDR1 MNHEY, CDR2 SMNVEV (reference sequence). The CDR3 here is CASSNRQAAQYEQYF. DNA for the CDR3: TGTGCCAGCAGTAACCGACAGGCTGCTCAATACGAGCAGTACTTC.

This chain links TRBV12-3 or TRBV12-4 with TRBJ1-2, with 9 bases lining up with TRBD1. CDR3 length: 16 amino acids. The V segment lost 6 bases and the J segment 8 bases; nucleotides outside the gene matches: 16. This CDR3 reads CASSLSAGTGFYGYTF. As DNA, the CDR3 is TGTGCCAGCAGCCTCTCCGCCGGGACAGGGTTTTACGGCTACACCTTC.

A word on this clonotype: This may be a read error: a much more frequent sequence differs by one nucleotide. V gene TRBV7-2 combines with J gene TRBJ2-5; D is unclear. Germline loops: CDR1 SGHTA, CDR2 FQGNSA. Trimming removed 5 bases from V and 1 base from J, with 8 bases in between. The CDR3 consists of 13 residues. The chain's CDR3 is CASSTWVQETQYF. CDR3 nucleotide sequence: TGTGCCAGCAGCACATGGGTCCAAGAGACCCAGTACTTC.

This sequence joins TRBV7-6 and TRBJ2-5, with D possibly TRBD2 on 5 matching bases. The CDR3 covers 13 residues. CDR1 SGHVS and CDR2 FNYEAQ come from the germline V gene. Between the trimmed V and J ends, which lost 1 base and 5 bases, there was a span of 8 bases. CDR3 bases: TGTGCCAGCAGCTTAGTGACGGGGGAGACCCAGTACTTC. Protein: CASSLVTGETQYF.

The chain has TRBV7-8 and TRBJ2-7; 7 bases match TRBD1. CDR3 length: 16 residues. Germline V gene sequence: CDR1 SGHVS, CDR2 FQNEAQ. Unmatched junction bases numbered 14, after V lost 5 bases and J lost 4 bases. The CDR3 region has the DNA TGTGCCAGCAGCCCCCGGACAGGAGAGAGAAGTTACGAGCAGTACTTC. Protein: CASSPRTGERSYEQYF.